A single sample is the source of the 17 T cell receptor beta chains below, sequenced in a study of blood T cell repertoires in COVID-19. TCRdb's copy holds only in-frame clones and misses some; the assay was immunoSEQ multiplex PCR. In the table there are 400,000 to 450,000 clones, roughly nine tenths of which are singletons. Input material: PBMCs or T cells enriched from blood (not recorded which). Receptors were obtained from a man aged 30-40 years who had recovered from COVID-19.

The rearrangement joins TRBV30 to TRBJ1-4; 9 nucleotides match TRBD1. Germline V gene sequence: CDR1 GTSNPN, CDR2 SVGIG (reference sequence). V trimming: 2 bases; J trimming: 4 bases; junction bases outside the gene matches: 5. The CDR3 has 15 residues. CDR3 nucleotide sequence: TGTGCCTGGAGTCAGAGGGACAGGGATAATGAAAAACTGTTTTTT. Its protein is CAWSQRDRDNEKLFF.

DNA for the CDR3: TGTGCCACCAGTGACTCTGACAGCTCTAAAGGCGAGCAGTACTTC. Protein sequence: CATSDSDSSKGEQYF. This chain uses TRBV24-1 with TRBJ2-7, with a tentative D call TRBD1 (5 bases). This CDR3 is 15 amino acids long. Germline assignment: CDR1 KGHDR and CDR2 SFDVKD. Trimming took off 4 bases at V and 6 bases at J, with 18 bases between the two ends.

In the case of this clone: This CDR3 is also generated by other DNA sequences in the sample. J is TRBJ2-7 and V is TRBV19, with 10 bases aligning to TRBD1. The CDR3 spans 15 residues. Per the germline V gene, CDR1 is LNHDA and CDR2 is SQIVND (reference sequence). The ends lost 6 bases at V and 1 base at J; junction bases unmatched: 6. The chain's CDR3 is CASSTPGQGSYEQYF. The CDR3, as DNA: TGTGCCAGTAGCACGCCGGGACAGGGGTCCTACGAGCAGTACTTC.

The chain combines TRBV4-1 with TRBJ2-7, with 9 bases matching TRBD1. The CDR3 contains 15 residues. Germline CDR1 is MGHRA and CDR2 is YSYEKL. Losses at the gene ends were 5 bases for V and 2 bases for J; bases not matched to a gene: 7. In DNA, the CDR3 is TGCGCCAGCAGCGTCCGGGACAGGGTAACCTACGAGCAGTACTTC. This encodes CASSVRDRVTYEQYF.

The V and J genes are TRBV20-1 and TRBJ2-1, with D hard to call. Trimming pared 3 bases from V and 7 bases from J, leaving 7 bases between. This CDR3 contains 11 residues. Germline loops: CDR1 DFQATT, CDR2 SNEGSKA (reference sequence). CDR3 residues: CSASPVNEQFF. The CDR3 DNA is TGCAGTGCTAGCCCGGTTAATGAGCAGTTCTTC.

This chain links TRBV18 with TRBJ2-1; TRBD1 aligns across 7 bases. V shed 6 bases and J 16 bases; nucleotides not matched to a gene: 12. CDR1 and CDR2 from the germline V gene are KGHSH and LQKENI. This CDR3 comprises 12 residues. CDR3 sequence reads: CASSRTGTERFF. CDR3 nucleotides: TGTGCCAGCTCCCGGACCGGGACAGAGCGATTCTTC.

V gene TRBV28 combines with J gene TRBJ1-5; 8 nucleotides match TRBD1. V gave up 5 bases and J gave up 5 bases; unmatched junction bases: 8. CDR1 and CDR2 (germline): MDHEN, SYDVKM. The CDR3 length is 15 residues. In DNA form, the CDR3 reads TGTGCCAGCAGTACATCCTACAGGGGGGATCAGCCCCAGCATTTT. Translation: CASSTSYRGDQPQHF.

This chain uses TRBV15 with TRBJ1-5, with a possible D match to TRBD1 (5 bases). V lost 5 bases to trimming and J lost 7 bases, with 24 bases between them. CDR3 length: 17 amino acids. In germline, CDR1 is LNHNV, CDR2 YYDKDF (reference sequence). The CDR3 loop reads CATSRRVSGGSGQPQHF. As DNA, the CDR3 is TGTGCCACCAGCCGCCGCGTGAGTGGGGGGTCGGGCCAGCCCCAGCATTTT.

This clone was counted a single time. The chain recombines TRBV9 with TRBJ2-7; 10 bases map to TRBD2. This CDR3 comprises 16 residues. Germline CDR1 and CDR2: SGDLS and YYNGEE. V dropped 2 bases and J dropped 2; count of bases not matched to a gene: 7. This CDR3 is CASSVGAGGTAYEQYF. CDR3 coding DNA: TGTGCCAGCAGCGTTGGAGCGGGAGGGACCGCCTACGAGCAGTACTTC. The full variable domain, completed using reference TRBV9 and TRBJ2-7, is DSGVTQTPKHLITATGQRVTLRCSPRSGDLSVYWYQQSLDQGLQFLIQYYNGEERAKGNILERFSAQQFPDLHSELNLSSLELGDSALYFCASSVGAGGTAYEQYFGPGTRLTVT.

The chain couples TRBV5-4 to TRBJ2-3, with 13 bases fitting TRBD2. Germline V gene data show CDR1 as SGHNT and CDR2 as YYREEE (reference sequence). The CDR3 is 16 amino acids. V was clipped by 3 bases and J by 6 bases; unmatched bases: 7. DNA for the CDR3: TGTGCCAGCAGCTCCTGGACTAGCGGGAGTAAGGATACGCAGTATTTT. Its protein is CASSSWTSGSKDTQYF.

CDR3 protein: CASSPQISNQPQHF. CDR3 nucleotide sequence: TGTGCCAGCTCACCCCAAATTAGCAATCAGCCCCAGCATTTT. This chain links TRBV18 with TRBJ1-5, with D hard to call. The V end was cut by 3 bases, the J end by 0 bases, with 6 bases between. Per germline, CDR1 KGHSH and CDR2 LQKENI. This CDR3 spans 14 amino acids. The full variable domain, with the rest looked up from reference TRBV18 and TRBJ1-5, is NAGVMQNPRHLVRRRGQEARLRCSPMKGHSHVYWYRQLPEEGLKFMVYLQKENIIDESGMPKERFSAEFPKEGPSILRIQQVVRGDSAAYFCASSPQISNQPQHFGDGTRLSIL.

V is TRBV9 and J is TRBJ2-7; 7 positions agree with TRBD2. The CDR3 consists of 15 residues. V was clipped by 4 bases and J by 7 bases; unmatched bases: 14. The germline gives CDR1 SGDLS, CDR2 YYNGEE. The CDR3 loop reads CASSPPAGEFREQYF. DNA for the CDR3: TGTGCCAGCAGCCCCCCGGCGGGAGAATTCAGGGAGCAGTACTTC.

As concerns this clone: Other DNA sequences of this sample code for an identical CDR3. V usage is TRBV6-5 and J usage is TRBJ1-1, with D perhaps matching TRBD1 (5 bases). With 5 bases removed from V and 5 bases from J, the gap between germline ends came to 9 bases. This CDR3 has 12 residues. Germline V CDR1 and CDR2: MNHEY, SVGAGI. The CDR3 DNA sequence: TGTGCCAGCAGTCCCAGGGCGACTGAAGCTTTCTTT. Protein sequence: CASSPRATEAFF.

The J gene is TRBJ2-5, the V gene TRBV24-1, with D possibly TRBD1 on 7 matching bases. CDR1 is KGHDR, CDR2 SFDVKD, per germline. V was shortened by 4 bases and J by 1 base, with 18 bases between the two germline ends. This CDR3 has 17 amino acids. The CDR3 loop is CATSDPRGVGGQETQYF. CDR3 DNA: TGTGCCACCAGTGACCCCAGGGGGGTAGGGGGCCAAGAGACCCAGTACTTC.

V gene TRBV6-5 combines with J gene TRBJ2-1, with 8 bases aligning to TRBD2. CDR3 size: 15 residues. The V segment lost 6 bases and the J segment 2 bases; nucleotides outside the gene matches: 6. From germline, CDR1 is MNHEY and CDR2 SVGAGI. CDR3 residues: CASSVTGRAYNEQFF. CDR3 sequence (DNA): TGTGCCAGCAGCGTCACCGGGAGGGCCTACAATGAGCAGTTCTTC.

V usage is TRBV18 and J usage is TRBJ2-7; TRBD2 matches 7 bases. The germline CDR1 and CDR2 sequences are KGHSH and LQKENI. The CDR3 is 13 amino acids. V gave up 3 bases and J gave up 5 bases; unmatched junction bases: 4. CDR3 region: CASSPRLANEQYF. CDR3 DNA: TGTGCCAGCTCACCCCGACTAGCAAACGAGCAGTACTTC.

The chain couples TRBV5-1 to TRBJ2-1; maybe TRBD2 (5 bases). V was pared by 0 bases and J by 0 bases, with 19 bases between. Germline V lookup: CDR1 SGHRS, CDR2 YFSETQ. The length of the CDR3 is 19 residues. In nucleotides, the CDR3 is TGCGCCAGCAGCTTGGTGGTGCTACTAGGAGTGACCTCCTACAATGAGCAGTTCTTC. This codes for CASSLVVLLGVTSYNEQFF. Together with reference TRBV5-1 and TRBJ2-1, the CDR3 gives the full variable domain: KAGVTQTPRYLIKTRGQQVTLSCSPISGHRSVSWYQQTPGQGLQFLFEYFSETQRNKGNFPGRFSGRQFSNSRSEMNVSTLELGDSALYLCASSLVVLLGVTSYNEQFFGPGTRLTVL.